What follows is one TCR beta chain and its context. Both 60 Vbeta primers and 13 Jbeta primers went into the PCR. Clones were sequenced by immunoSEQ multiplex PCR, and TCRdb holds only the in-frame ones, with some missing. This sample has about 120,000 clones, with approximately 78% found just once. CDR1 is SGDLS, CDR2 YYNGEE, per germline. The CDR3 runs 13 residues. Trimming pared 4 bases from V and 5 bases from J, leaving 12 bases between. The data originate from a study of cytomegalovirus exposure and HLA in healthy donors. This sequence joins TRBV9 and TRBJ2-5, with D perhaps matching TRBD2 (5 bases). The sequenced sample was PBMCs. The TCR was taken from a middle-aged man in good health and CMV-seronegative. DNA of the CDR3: TGTGCCAGCAGCCCAGCGGTGTACGAGACCCAGTACTTC. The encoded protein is CASSPAVYETQYF.